This T cell receptor beta chain was captured in a study of human T cells and chemical hapten exposure. Looking at the study overall: Sensitization used 2% DPC on approximately 2 cm by approximately 2 cm upper inner arm skin.

Overall study findings and caveats: In comparison with controls, expanded TCRs gave rise to a significantly larger number of large CDR3 similarity clusters.

The CDR3 spans 14 residues. CDR1 is SGHRS and CDR2 is YFSETQ in the germline V gene. The V and J ends lost 4 bases and 6 bases, in that order; junction bases with no gene match: 5. The time point was: patch test 2, 6 weeks after DPC sensitization. The sample's treatment: therapeutic diphenylcyclopropenone sensitization with weekly scalp DPC. Extraction yielded total RNA from whole blood (unfractionated). Single cDNA molecules in the library carried unique molecular identifiers attached during preparation. MiXCR, run by TCRdb on the RACE reads, gives a single entry per CDR3 protein. Altogether 80,000 to 95,000 distinct CDR3 sequences are present, approximately 10% being singletons, with the ten largest covering around 1.4%. In its sample, this clonotype was seen many times. Its antigen is undetermined.

Sample: whole blood, taken in connection with sensitization to the hapten diphenylcyclopropenone (DPC). The clonotype was recovered from a man between 18 and 35 years old with alopecia areata. Some clones in this sample may be carry-over from other donors' samples. This chain links TRBV5-1 with TRBJ1-4; 8 nucleotides agree with TRBD1. The DNA for the CDR3 is TGCGCCAGCAGCCCGGGACAGGTCGATGAAAAACTGTTTTTT. This gives the protein CASSPGQVDEKLFF. The complete variable domain, with remaining parts taken from reference TRBV5-1 and TRBJ1-4, reads KAGVTQTPRYLIKTRGQQVTLSCSPISGHRSVSWYQQTPGQGLQFLFEYFSETQRNKGNFPGRFSGRQFSNSRSEMNVSTLELGDSALYLCASSPGQVDEKLFFGSGTQLSVL.